A selection of T cell receptor beta chains follows, all from one sample in a study of OX40 agonist ivuxolimab in advanced cancers. Sequencing used immunoSEQ multiplex PCR; TCRdb keeps in-frame clones, though not all of them. The data show about 96,000 clones, 84% seen once. Sequencing was performed on CD4+ or CD8+ T cells sorted from blood, taken in a trial of the OX40 agonist ivuxolimab. These receptors were collected from an adult with an advanced solid tumor such as melanoma, head and neck, liver or kidney cancer. The CDR3 runs from the conserved cysteine through the conserved F or W. Fields, in order: D gene, V gene, J gene, clone size, CDR3 protein, CDR3 DNA. The D gene is left open where the match is weak. Size values are once, few and many counts, or a class for expanded clones, and some rows have none.

NA	TRBV15	TRBJ2-7	NA	CATSRGASADSYEQYF	TGTGCCACCAGCAGAGGGGCTAGCGCCGACTCCTACGAGCAGTACTTC
TRBD1	TRBV19	TRBJ1-2	NA	CASSRQGTYGYTF	TGTGCCAGTAGTAGACAGGGGACCTATGGCTACACCTTC
NA	TRBV7-2	TRBJ2-6	NA	CASSLVVSGANVLTF	TGTGCCAGCAGCTTAGTGGTCTCTGGGGCCAACGTCCTGACTTTC
NA	TRBV4-3	TRBJ1-6	NA	CASSQGGSPLHF	TGCGCCAGCAGCCAAGGAGGATCACCCCTCCACTTT
TRBD2	TRBV30	TRBJ2-5	NA	CAWTHGAGDETQYF	TGTGCCTGGACCCACGGGGCGGGAGACGAGACCCAGTACTTC
NA	TRBV5-1	TRBJ2-2	NA	CASSLALSSTGELFF	TGCGCCAGCAGCTTGGCCCTGTCTTCCACCGGGGAGCTGTTTTTT
TRBD2	TRBV27	TRBJ2-1	once	CASRISGRGNEQFF	TGTGCCAGCAGGATAAGCGGGAGAGGGAATGAGCAGTTCTTC
NA	TRBV19	TRBJ1-1	few	CASSSYTEAFF	TGTGCCAGTAGTTCGTACACTGAAGCTTTCTTT
TRBD1	TRBV5-4	TRBJ1-1	once	CASSPEGARGTEAFF	TGTGCCAGCAGCCCGGAGGGGGCGCGGGGCACTGAAGCTTTCTTT
NA	TRBV19	TRBJ1-3	few	CASSISDTSGNTIYF	TGTGCCAGTAGTATATCCGACACCTCTGGAAACACCATATATTTT
NA	TRBV29-1	TRBJ1-3	NA	CSGSPGNSGNTIYF	TGCAGCGGAAGCCCAGGGAACTCTGGAAACACCATATATTTT
TRBD1	TRBV9	TRBJ2-1	NA	CASSLQGDRDNEQFF	TGTGCCAGCAGCCTTCAAGGGGACAGAGACAATGAGCAGTTCTTC
NA	TRBV4-1	TRBJ1-2	NA	CASSQNRDLGGYTF	TGCGCCAGCAGCCAAAACCGGGACTTAGGTGGCTACACCTTC
TRBD1	TRBV27	TRBJ1-2	NA	CASSLIRTGGNYGYTF	TGTGCCAGCAGTTTAATTCGCACAGGGGGTAACTATGGCTACACCTTC
TRBD1	TRBV5-1	TRBJ1-5	NA	CASSLAGTGAGQPQHF	TGCGCCAGCAGCTTGGCGGGGACAGGGGCGGGCCAGCCCCAGCATTTT
NA	TRBV30	TRBJ1-1	NA	CAWSKRGGIGAFF	TGTGCCTGGAGTAAAAGGGGCGGGATCGGAGCTTTCTTT
NA	TRBV29-1	TRBJ1-1	NA	CSVETPGVNTEAFF	TGCAGCGTTGAAACGCCGGGGGTGAACACTGAAGCTTTCTTT
NA	TRBV4-3	TRBJ1-1	NA	CASSPVAWMNTEAFF	TGCGCCAGCAGCCCCGTTGCCTGGATGAACACTGAAGCTTTCTTT
NA	TRBV27	TRBJ2-1	NA	CASSLLDVDYNEQFF	TGTGCCAGCAGTTTACTCGACGTGGACTACAATGAGCAGTTCTTC
NA	TRBV18	TRBJ2-3	NA	CASSPAPDTQYF	TGTGCCAGCTCACCTGCCCCAGATACGCAGTATTTT
NA	TRBV6-1	TRBJ2-1	NA	CASSSESDEQFF	TGTGCCAGCAGCTCAGAGTCGGATGAGCAGTTCTTC
TRBD1	TRBV6-5	TRBJ1-1	NA	CASSYPGGVTEAFF	TGTGCCAGCAGTTACCCAGGGGGCGTCACTGAAGCTTTCTTT
TRBD1	TRBV10-2	TRBJ2-5	NA	CASSDTPGGRETQYF	TGCGCCAGCAGTGATACTCCAGGGGGAAGAGAGACCCAGTACTTC
NA	TRBV30	TRBJ1-6	NA	CAWGLTNSPLHF	TGTGCCTGGGGACTGACCAATTCACCCCTCCACTTT
NA	TRBV27	TRBJ1-5	NA	CASTSRDSNQPQHF	TGTGCCAGCACGAGCCGGGATAGCAATCAGCCCCAGCATTTT
TRBD2	TRBV7-6	TRBJ2-7	few	CASSLTGTSGTSSYEQYF	TGTGCCAGCAGCTTAACAGGGACTAGCGGGACGAGCTCCTACGAGCAGTACTTC
NA	TRBV4-1	TRBJ1-2	NA	CASSQEGSPTASNYGYTF	TGCGCCAGCAGCCAAGAGGGTAGCCCTACGGCGTCTAACTATGGCTACACCTTC
NA	TRBV5-1	TRBJ1-1	NA	CASSSGTSWNTEAFF	TGCGCCAGCAGCTCCGGGACTTCTTGGAACACTGAAGCTTTCTTT
NA	TRBV5-1	TRBJ1-2	NA	CASGAGTTYGYTF	TGCGCCAGCGGAGCCGGGACAACCTATGGCTACACCTTC
NA	TRBV11-2	TRBJ2-7	NA	CASSLNKTPYEQYF	TGTGCCAGCAGCCTCAACAAGACCCCGTACGAGCAGTACTTC
NA	TRBV12-5	TRBJ2-1	NA	CASGSDYEQFF	TGTGCTAGTGGTTCGGACTATGAGCAGTTCTTC
NA	TRBV6-6	TRBJ2-3	NA	CASSILSTDTQYF	TGTGCCAGCAGTATCCTGAGCACAGATACGCAGTATTTT
TRBD1	TRBV5-4	TRBJ1-4	NA	CASSLGQGATNEKLFF	TGTGCCAGCAGCTTGGGACAGGGGGCAACTAATGAAAAACTGTTTTTT
TRBD1	TRBV7-2	TRBJ2-2	NA	CASSSRQGVHTGELFF	TGTGCCAGCAGCTCCCGACAGGGTGTACACACCGGGGAGCTGTTTTTT
TRBD2	TRBV27	TRBJ2-5	NA	CASSSQNYGLAMETQYF	TGTGCCAGCAGTTCCCAGAACTACGGACTAGCAATGGAGACCCAGTACTTC
NA	TRBV4-3	TRBJ1-1	NA	CASTRGLYTEAFF	TGCGCCAGCACCAGGGGTCTCTACACTGAAGCTTTCTTT
NA	TRBV9	TRBJ1-2	NA	CASSGPGDIGYTF	TGTGCCAGCAGCGGTCCAGGGGACATCGGCTACACCTTC
NA	TRBV2	TRBJ1-6	NA	CASSLGPGRGNSPLHF	TGTGCCAGCTCCTTGGGCCCGGGTAGGGGCAATTCACCCCTCCACTTT
NA	TRBV28	TRBJ2-3	NA	CASLTGGSTDTQYF	TGTGCCAGCCTGACAGGCGGGTCCACAGATACGCAGTATTTT
NA	TRBV7-2	TRBJ1-4	NA	CASSLGVGGGHEKLFF	TGTGCCAGCAGCTTAGGAGTTGGTGGGGGTCATGAAAAACTGTTTTTT
NA	TRBV7-2	TRBJ1-1	NA	CASSFITVPEAFF	TGTGCCAGCAGCTTCATAACGGTTCCTGAAGCTTTCTTT
TRBD2	TRBV5-6	TRBJ2-5	NA	CASSWITSGRETQYF	TGTGCCAGCAGCTGGATCACTAGCGGGAGAGAGACCCAGTACTTC
NA	TRBV10-3	TRBJ1-2	NA	CAISRQGDYGYTF	TGTGCCATAAGTCGGCAGGGAGACTATGGCTACACCTTC
TRBD2	TRBV9	TRBJ2-2	NA	CASSVVAGGVFTGELFF	TGTGCCAGCAGCGTAGTAGCGGGAGGGGTCTTCACCGGGGAGCTGTTTTTT